This TCR beta chain comes out of a study of OX40 agonist ivuxolimab in advanced cancers. The method was immunoSEQ multiplex PCR; TCRdb's version includes in-frame clones alone and lacks a portion of them. The data show tens of thousands of clones, about four fifths seen once. Patients who had autoimmune disease history or got systemic immunosuppression were left out. Overall study findings and caveats: More expanded clones were seen, on average, in CD8+ T cells than in CD4+. Still undetermined is the antigen specificity of the expanded peripheral T cells. At 0.1 to 3.0 mg/kg, CD4+ and CD8+ blood T cells expanded clonally by week 6.

About this clone: Its matching antigen is unknown.

The material was CD4+ or CD8+ T cells sorted from blood, obtained in a trial of the OX40 agonist ivuxolimab. The TCR was taken from an adult with an advanced solid tumor such as melanoma, head and neck, liver or kidney cancer.

The CDR3 DNA reads TGTGCCAGCAGTTACCTCTCTGGAAACACCGGGGAGCTGTTTTTT. Translated: CASSYLSGNTGELFF. The chain uses TRBV6-5 and TRBJ2-2; D is unresolved. V dropped 2 bases and J dropped 2 bases, with 9 bases sitting between them. In germline, CDR1 is MNHEY, CDR2 SVGAGI. The CDR3 is 15 amino acids.